The 26 T cell receptor beta chains below all came from one sample that was sequenced in a study of T cell repertoires in aging, cancer and after chemotherapy. Peripheral blood genomic DNA, not sorted cells or RNA, was the template. Multiplex touch-down PCR with TRB-A/B primers amplified rearranged V-D-J TRB sequences. TCRdb processed the multiplex PCR reads anew with MiXCR; each CDR3 protein has one entry. This sample has 10,000 to 15,000 distinct CDR3 sequences, with just over 30% found just once. The sequenced material came from blood. These receptors were collected from a human donor in good health. The donor label of this sample is uncertain.

This chain joins TRBV6-1 and TRBJ2-2, with D unclear. Germline lookup yields CDR1 MNHNS and CDR2 SASEGT. The CDR3 contains 15 residues. V was clipped by 3 bases and J by 1 base, with 9 bases between them. The chain's CDR3 is CASSDNGVNTGELFF. The CDR3 DNA is TGTGCCAGCAGTGATAATGGGGTGAACACCGGGGAGCTGTTTTTT.

This chain joins TRBV6-6 and TRBJ2-1; perhaps TRBD2 as D (5 bases). Trimming cost V 0 bases and J 5 bases, with 11 bases left between them. Germline loops: CDR1 MNHNY, CDR2 SVGAGI (reference sequence). The CDR3 runs to 15 residues. The CDR3 nucleotides read TGTGCCAGCAGTTACTCAGGGAGAAATAACAATGAGCAGTTCTTC. Translated, it gives CASSYSGRNNNEQFF.

As to this clonotype: Its ends do not fully match the called genes, so a read error is possible. The chain carries TRBV12-3 or TRBV12-4 and TRBJ2-1; 9 bases match TRBD2. This CDR3 contains 12 residues. CDR3 sequence: CASSLVAGGVVF. CDR3 coding DNA: TGTGCCAGCAGTTTAGTCGCGGGGGGGGTAGTCTTC.

This clonotype counts as medium-sized (0.01 to 0.1%). The V gene is TRBV30, the J gene TRBJ2-1; 9 bases are a match to TRBD2. This CDR3 comprises 13 residues. Germline CDR1 and CDR2: GTSNPN and SVGIG (reference sequence). Losses at the gene ends were 8 bases for V and 3 bases for J; bases not matched to a gene: 5. CDR3 residues: CAARGGGYNEQFF. The CDR3 DNA reads TGTGCCGCGCGGGGGGGGGGCTACAATGAGCAGTTCTTC.

The chain links TRBV20-1 to TRBJ1-4, with 7 bases lining up with TRBD1. CDR3 length equals 11 residues. CDR1 is DFQATT and CDR2 is SNEGSKA in the germline V gene (reference sequence). The ends lost 5 bases at V and 8 bases at J; junction bases unmatched: 2. CDR3 region: CSAGGQEKLFF. CDR3 bases: TGCAGTGCTGGGGGACAGGAAAAACTGTTTTTT.

In its sample, this clonotype was seen a few times. This chain links TRBV27 with TRBJ2-5, with 7 bases that match TRBD1. With 6 bases clipped from V and 4 bases from J, the junction kept 8 bases outside the gene matches. Germline V lookup: CDR1 MNHEY, CDR2 SMNVEV (reference sequence). This CDR3 region has 14 residues. The CDR3 DNA follows: TGTGCCAGCAGGACCGACAGGGAGTTAGAGACCCAGTACTTC. Its protein is CASRTDRELETQYF.

This chain joins TRBV12-3 or TRBV12-4 and TRBJ2-7; 11 nucleotides line up with TRBD1. CDR3 length: 14 residues. V lost 8 bases to trimming and J lost 3 bases; unmatched junction nucleotides: 6. The CDR3 coding sequence is TGTGCCAGCTCCGGGACAGGGGGATACTACGAGCAGTACTTC. Translation: CASSGTGGYYEQYF.

This clonotype was seen more than once but under ten times. This chain connects TRBV5-5 to TRBJ2-7; maybe TRBD2 (6 bases). CDR1 SGHKS and CDR2 YYEKEE come from the germline V gene (reference sequence). Trimming removed 0 bases from V and 1 base from J, with 11 bases in between. This CDR3 has 15 amino acids. CDR3 protein: CASSLGGDRSYEQYF. CDR3 DNA: TGTGCCAGCAGCTTGGGGGGGGACCGATCCTACGAGCAGTACTTC.

The V and J genes are TRBV27 and TRBJ1-1; tentatively, D is TRBD1 (6 bases). The germline gives CDR1 MNHEY, CDR2 SMNVEV (reference sequence). V dropped 6 bases and J dropped 1 base, with 12 bases sitting between them. This CDR3 region has 14 residues. In DNA, the CDR3 is TGTGCCAGCAGGCCGCGGGGGGCGAACACTGAAGCTTTCTTT. This translates into CASRPRGANTEAFF.

This clonotype was seen just once. This chain connects TRBV11-1 to TRBJ2-7, with TRBD2 identical over 8 bases. The CDR3 extends over 15 amino acids. With 4 bases clipped from V and 6 bases from J, the junction kept 11 bases outside the gene matches. Looked up from germline, CDR1 is SGHAT and CDR2 is FQDESV (reference sequence). The CDR3 DNA is TGTGCCAGCAGCTCTGGGCGGGGGGCGACTGGCGAGCAGTACTTC. As protein: CASSSGRGATGEQYF.

The chain employs TRBV15 and TRBJ2-1; 8 nucleotides align to TRBD2. The germline V gene has CDR1 LNHNV and CDR2 YYDKDF (reference sequence). Trimming removed 0 bases from V and 9 bases from J; junction bases left unmatched: 7. The CDR3 covers 15 residues. CDR3 amino acids: CATSRDLGLEGEQFF. The CDR3 nucleotides read TGTGCCACCAGCAGAGATCTGGGACTAGAGGGTGAGCAGTTCTTC.

Comments on this clonotype: No DNA is shown, since the ends of the CDR3 on it are uncertain; the CDR3 is the one TCRdb lists. This sequence joins TRBV7-5 and TRBJ1-2; TRBD1 is taken as the D call from the table, unchecked against the DNA. TRBV7-5 is a pseudogene. The CDR3 is 20 amino acids in total, end residues counted. CDR3 sequence reads: CISVPEASVTGWQHIYGYTF.

This rearrangement joins TRBV15 to TRBJ2-1, with D possibly matching TRBD1 (5 bases). CDR3 length: 15 residues. Deletions cut 0 bases from V and 4 bases from J, with 10 bases between. Germline CDR1 and CDR2: LNHNV and YYDKDF (reference sequence). CDR3 DNA sequence: TGTGCCACCAGCAGAGAGGGGCAGGTTTACAATGAGCAGTTCTTC. This gives the protein CATSREGQVYNEQFF.

This clonotype was found a few times. A junction end diverges from the germline sequence, so it may reflect a read error. The chain carries TRBV6-5 and TRBJ2-1, with a weak D call TRBD2 (6 bases). Germline loops: CDR1 MNHEY, CDR2 SVGAGI. The CDR3 consists of 14 residues. Here the CDR3 reads CASSPRRGRNQQFF. CDR3 in DNA: TGTGCCAGCTCTCCTCGGCGGGGTCGCAATCAGCAGTTCTTC.

The rearrangement links TRBV10-3 to TRBJ1-3; D not resolved. V shed 2 bases and J shed 2 bases, with 7 bases lying between them. Germline V lookup: CDR1 ENHRY, CDR2 SYGVKD. The CDR3 is 14 amino acids. CDR3 nucleotides: TGTGCCATCAGTGAGGGGAGTACTGGAAACACCATATATTTT. Translation: CAISEGSTGNTIYF.

This clonotype came up a few times. The chain combines TRBV7-2 with TRBJ1-6, with D possibly TRBD1 on 6 matching bases. The CDR3 spans 16 residues. V was cut by 8 bases and J by 7 bases, with 21 bases left in between. CDR1 is SGHTA, CDR2 FQGNSA, per germline. In DNA, the CDR3 is TGTGCCAGCGACAATCCTACGGGACACGCGAATTCACCCCTCCACTTT. Translated, it gives CASDNPTGHANSPLHF.

This clonotype was observed a few times. The rearrangement joins TRBV11-2 to TRBJ2-7; TRBD1 agrees at 10 bases. V lost 4 bases, J lost 5 bases, and 8 bases stayed unmatched. This CDR3 has 15 amino acids. In germline, CDR1 is SGHAT, CDR2 FQNNGV. This CDR3 is CASSYTGTGDDEQYF. CDR3 nucleotides: TGTGCCAGCAGCTACACCGGGACAGGGGACGACGAGCAGTACTTC.

This clonotype was counted a few times. The chain links TRBV7-2 to TRBJ1-2, with a tentative D call TRBD1 (6 bases). CDR1 is SGHTA and CDR2 is FQGNSA in the germline V gene. The CDR3 extends over 12 amino acids. Trimming took off 5 bases at V and 3 bases at J, with 7 bases between the two ends. CDR3 protein: CASSGGYYGYTF. The CDR3 coding sequence is TGTGCCAGCAGCGGGGGCTACTATGGCTACACCTTC. The complete variable domain, with remaining parts taken from reference TRBV7-2 and TRBJ1-2, reads GAGVSQSPSNKVTEKGKDVELRCDPISGHTALYWYRQSLGQGLEFLIYFQGNSAPDKSGLPSDRFSAERTGGSVSTLTIQRTQQEDSAVYLCASSGGYYGYTFGSGTRLTVV.

The rearrangement uses TRBV14 and TRBJ2-7; D perhaps matches TRBD1 (6 bases). Germline V CDR1 and CDR2: SGHDN, FVKESK. The ends were cut back, 5 bases at V and 6 bases at J, with 11 bases in the middle. CDR3 length: 12 residues. The CDR3 coding sequence is TGTGCCAGCAGCATCCAGGGGTTCGAGCAGTACTTC. This gives the protein CASSIQGFEQYF. The full variable domain, its missing parts supplied by reference TRBV14 and TRBJ2-7, is EAGVTQFPSHSVIEKGQTVTLRCDPISGHDNLYWYRRVMGKEIKFLLHFVKESKQDESGMPNNRFLAERTGGTYSTLKVQPAELEDSGVYFCASSIQGFEQYFGPGTRLTVT.

The chain couples TRBV6-6 to TRBJ1-6; 8 bases fit TRBD1. This CDR3 spans 17 amino acids. Germline CDR1 and CDR2: MNHNY and SVGAGI (reference sequence). J was trimmed by 3 bases and V by 2 bases; bases with no gene match: 6. The CDR3 protein is CASSYADRAYYNSPLHF. In DNA, the CDR3 is TGTGCCAGCAGTTACGCGGACAGGGCATACTATAATTCACCCCTCCACTTT.

The V call is TRBV6-5, the J call TRBJ1-1; D not resolved. This CDR3 is built from 14 residues. Trimming left V 7 bases short and J 2 bases short, with 14 bases between. Per germline, CDR1 MNHEY and CDR2 SVGAGI. CDR3: CASKEEIGNTEAFF. The CDR3 DNA follows: TGTGCCAGCAAAGAAGAGATTGGAAACACTGAAGCTTTCTTT.

In its sample, this clonotype is medium-sized. This chain uses TRBV29-1 with TRBJ1-3; 10 bases are shared with TRBD1. CDR1 is SQVTM, CDR2 ANQGSEA, per germline. With 5 bases clipped from V and 2 bases from J, the junction kept 9 bases outside the gene matches. This CDR3 spans 16 amino acids. CDR3 residues: CSVKPFGTGAGNTIYF. CDR3 nucleotides: TGCAGCGTTAAACCATTCGGGACAGGGGCTGGAAACACCATATATTTT.

As regards this clonotype: A much more abundant neighbour one base away suggests this may be a read error. The rearrangement joins TRBV6-4 to TRBJ2-1, with 11 positions matching TRBD2. The CDR3 length is 15 residues. The germline CDR1 and CDR2 sequences are MRHNA and SNTAGT. The CDR3 region is CASSDSSGGANKQFF. As DNA, the CDR3 is TGTGCCAGCAGTGACTCTAGCGGGGGGGCCAATAAGCAGTTCTTC.

The chain recombines TRBV9 with TRBJ2-2; no clear D. V dropped 0 bases and J dropped 7 bases, with 4 bases sitting between them. The CDR3 totals 12 residues. Germline CDR1 and CDR2: SGDLS and YYNGEE. For the CDR3, the DNA is TGTGCCAGCAGCGTAGTCGACGGGGAGCTGTTTTTT. It translates to CASSVVDGELFF.

The table lists this clonotype with a few counts. This chain uses TRBV27 with TRBJ2-1; 7 bases agree with TRBD2. There are 16 residues in the CDR3. Germline CDR1 MNHEY, CDR2 SMNVEV (reference sequence). V dropped 5 bases and J dropped 4; count of bases not matched to a gene: 11. The CDR3 here is CASSTPRGGSYNEQFF. CDR3 coding DNA: TGTGCCAGCAGTACTCCCCGCGGGGGATCATACAATGAGCAGTTCTTC.

This clonotype was seen only a few times. The J gene is TRBJ1-1, the V gene TRBV6-5, with 8 bases aligning to TRBD1. The CDR3 has 13 residues. CDR1 MNHEY and CDR2 SVGAGI come from the germline V gene. The junction had 5 bases not matched to a gene; V was cut back by 7 bases and J by 4 bases. Here the CDR3 DNA reads TGTGCCAGCACAGGACAGGGAGGCACTGAAGCTTTCTTT. Its protein product is CASTGQGGTEAFF.